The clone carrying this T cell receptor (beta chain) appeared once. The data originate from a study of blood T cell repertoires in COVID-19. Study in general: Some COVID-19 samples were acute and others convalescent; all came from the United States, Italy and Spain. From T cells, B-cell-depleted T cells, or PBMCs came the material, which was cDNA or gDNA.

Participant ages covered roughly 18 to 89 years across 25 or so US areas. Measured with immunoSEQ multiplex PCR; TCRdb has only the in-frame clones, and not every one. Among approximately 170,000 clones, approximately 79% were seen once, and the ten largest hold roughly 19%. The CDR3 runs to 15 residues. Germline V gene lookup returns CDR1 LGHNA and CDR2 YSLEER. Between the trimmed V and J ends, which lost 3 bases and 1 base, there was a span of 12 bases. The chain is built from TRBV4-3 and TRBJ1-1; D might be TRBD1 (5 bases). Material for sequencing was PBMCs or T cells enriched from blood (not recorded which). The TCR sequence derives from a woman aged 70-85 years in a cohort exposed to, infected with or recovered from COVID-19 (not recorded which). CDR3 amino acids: CASSQIGQQNTEAFF. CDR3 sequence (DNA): TGCGCCAGCAGCCAGATCGGACAACAGAACACTGAAGCTTTCTTT.